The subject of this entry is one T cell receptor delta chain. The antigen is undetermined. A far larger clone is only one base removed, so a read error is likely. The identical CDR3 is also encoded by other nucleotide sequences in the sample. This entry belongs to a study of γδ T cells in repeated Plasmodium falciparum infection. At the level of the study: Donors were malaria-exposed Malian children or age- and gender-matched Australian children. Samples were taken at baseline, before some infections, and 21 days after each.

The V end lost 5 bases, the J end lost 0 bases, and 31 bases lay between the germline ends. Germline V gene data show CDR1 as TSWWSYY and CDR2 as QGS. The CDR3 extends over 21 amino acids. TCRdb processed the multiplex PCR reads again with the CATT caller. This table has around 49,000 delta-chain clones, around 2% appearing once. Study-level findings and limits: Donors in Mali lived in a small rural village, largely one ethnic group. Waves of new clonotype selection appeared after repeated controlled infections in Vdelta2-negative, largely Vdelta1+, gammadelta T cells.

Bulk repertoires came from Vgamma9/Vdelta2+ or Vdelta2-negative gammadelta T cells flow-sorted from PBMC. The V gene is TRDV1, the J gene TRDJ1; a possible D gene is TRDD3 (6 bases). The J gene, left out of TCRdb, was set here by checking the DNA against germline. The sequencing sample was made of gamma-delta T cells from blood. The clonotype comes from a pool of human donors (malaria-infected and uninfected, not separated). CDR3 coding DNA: TGTGCTCTTGGGAAGGGGATTCTTTGGTGGGGCATACCAAAGTACACCGATAAACTCATCTTT. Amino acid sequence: CALGKGILWWGIPKYTDKLIF.